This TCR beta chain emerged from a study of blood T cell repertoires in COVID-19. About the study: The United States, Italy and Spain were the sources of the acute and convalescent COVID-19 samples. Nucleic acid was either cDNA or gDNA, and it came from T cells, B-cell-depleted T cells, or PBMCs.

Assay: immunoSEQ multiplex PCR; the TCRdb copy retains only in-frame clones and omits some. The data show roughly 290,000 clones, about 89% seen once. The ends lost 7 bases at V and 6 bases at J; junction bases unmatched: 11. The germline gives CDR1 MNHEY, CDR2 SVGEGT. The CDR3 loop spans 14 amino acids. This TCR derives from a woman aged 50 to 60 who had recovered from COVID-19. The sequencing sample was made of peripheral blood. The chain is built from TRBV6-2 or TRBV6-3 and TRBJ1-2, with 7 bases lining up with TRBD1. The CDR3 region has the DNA TGTGCCAGCACCCCGGACAGGCCCGGGGATGGCTACACCTTC. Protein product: CASTPDRPGDGYTF.